The 32 T cell receptor beta chains given below trace back to one sample, sequenced in a study of blood T cell repertoires in COVID-19. Clones were sequenced by immunoSEQ multiplex PCR, and TCRdb holds only the in-frame ones, with some missing. The data contain fewer than 450,000 clones, over 75% of them singletons. Sequencing input: PBMCs or T cells enriched from blood (not recorded which). These receptor sequences come from a woman aged 25 to 39 who had recovered from COVID-19.

The chain is built from TRBV5-5 and TRBJ1-5; D unresolved. V lost 4 bases to trimming and J lost 0 bases, with 11 bases between them. The CDR3 has 15 residues. CDR1 is SGHKS, CDR2 YYEKEE, per germline (reference sequence). The CDR3 nucleotides are TGTGCCAGCAGCCGAGACACTTATAGCAATCAGCCCCAGCATTTT. It specifies CASSRDTYSNQPQHF.

The chain uses TRBV2 and TRBJ2-1, with 12 bases that match TRBD1. This CDR3 is built from 20 residues. Trimming cost V 6 bases and J 2 bases; bases outside gene matches: 17. From germline, CDR1 is SNHLY and CDR2 FYNNEI. In DNA, the CDR3 is TGTGCCAGCAGCTCCGAGGGACAGGGGGCGCTTCTTAGTCCCTACAATGAGCAGTTCTTC. Its protein product is CASSSEGQGALLSPYNEQFF.

The rearrangement joins TRBV5-6 to TRBJ1-1; weak D call: TRBD1 (6 bases). V was trimmed by 1 base and J by 1 base, leaving 17 bases between them. This CDR3 contains 17 residues. Germline CDR1 reads SGHDT; CDR2 reads YYEEEE. CDR3 sequence reads: CASSLRMMTGPNTEAFF. As DNA, the CDR3 is TGTGCCAGCAGCTTGAGGATGATGACAGGCCCGAACACTGAAGCTTTCTTT.

The V call is TRBV6-9, the J call TRBJ2-7; D unclear. The germline V gene has CDR1 MNHGY and CDR2 SVAAGI. Trimming left V 8 bases short and J 9 bases short, with 5 bases between. The CDR3 consists of 8 residues. The CDR3 DNA reads TGTGCCAGCGTGAGGCAGTACTTC. Protein: CASVRQYF.

The chain joins TRBV7-9 to TRBJ1-6; D unclear. The germline CDR1 and CDR2 sequences are SEHNR and FQNEAQ (reference sequence). V was trimmed by 3 bases and J by 0 bases, leaving 9 bases between them. The CDR3 length is 16 residues. CDR3 nucleotide sequence: TGTGCCAGCAGCTTGTACCTGAGCTCCTATAATTCACCCCTCCACTTT. Residues: CASSLYLSSYNSPLHF. The entire variable domain, with the rest obtained from reference TRBV7-9 and TRBJ1-6, is as follows: DTGVSQNPRHKITKRGQNVTFRCDPISEHNRLYWYRQTLGQGPEFLTYFQNEAQLEKSRLLSDRFSAERPKGSFSTLEIQRTEQGDSAMYLCASSLYLSSYNSPLHFGNGTRLTVT.

The chain is built from TRBV6-2 or TRBV6-3 and TRBJ2-7, with D possibly being TRBD2 (5 bases). Germline V gives CDR1 MNHEY, CDR2 SVGEGT. The CDR3 has 13 residues. The V and J ends lost 4 bases and 6 bases respectively, with 13 bases between them. The CDR3 is CASSSGRAGEQYF. The DNA for the CDR3 is TGTGCCAGCAGTTCCGGACGGGCGGGCGAGCAGTACTTC.

The chain is built from TRBV15 and TRBJ1-2, with no clear D. Germline loops: CDR1 LNHNV, CDR2 YYDKDF (reference sequence). The CDR3 runs to 13 residues. V was cut by 0 bases and J by 6 bases, with 8 bases left in between. For the CDR3, the DNA is TGTGCCACCAGCAGAGATCGGTTCGATGGCTACACCTTC. Its protein product is CATSRDRFDGYTF.

In regard to this clone: The sample has other DNA sequences that encode this CDR3 too. The CDR3 bases are TGCGCCAGCAGCCCCGGACAGGGCTCCTACGAGCAGTACTTC. Protein product: CASSPGQGSYEQYF. The chain has TRBV5-1 and TRBJ2-7; 8 positions match TRBD1. The germline gives CDR1 SGHRS, CDR2 YFSETQ. The CDR3 runs 14 residues. Trimming cost V 4 bases and J 0 bases; bases outside gene matches: 3.

This clone was counted only a few times. This sequence joins TRBV5-5 and TRBJ2-5; 11 bases line up with TRBD2. V was pared by 0 bases and J by 1 base, with 5 bases of the junction left unmatched. Germline V lookup: CDR1 SGHKS, CDR2 YYEKEE (reference sequence). CDR3 length equals 17 residues. The CDR3 region is CASSLVLAGGFQETQYF. CDR3 nucleotides: TGTGCCAGCAGCTTGGTTCTAGCGGGGGGCTTCCAAGAGACCCAGTACTTC.

The genes are TRBV5-4 and TRBJ2-5, with a possible D match to TRBD2 (5 bases). Germline CDR1 SGHNT, CDR2 YYREEE (reference sequence). The length of the CDR3 is 15 residues. V lost 4 bases, J lost 5 bases, and 18 bases lay in between. The CDR3 DNA sequence: TGTGCCAGCAGCCGTAATGAGGGCTCTTCGGAGACCCAGTACTTC. Its protein product is CASSRNEGSSETQYF.

This chain uses TRBV7-2 with TRBJ2-3; 13 nucleotides agree with TRBD2. CDR1 is SGHTA, CDR2 FQGNSA, per germline. J gave up 7 bases and V 4 bases, and 2 bases lay outside the gene matches. The CDR3 covers 14 residues. CDR3 residues: CASSSGLAGNTQYF. The CDR3 DNA follows: TGTGCCAGCAGCTCGGGACTAGCGGGGAATACGCAGTATTTT.

This chain uses TRBV29-1 with TRBJ2-7; D might be TRBD2 (6 bases). Per the germline V gene, CDR1 is SQVTM and CDR2 is ANQGSEA. The CDR3 is made up of 13 amino acids. V lost 0 bases, J lost 5 bases, and 11 bases lay in between. The CDR3 DNA reads as TGCAGCGTTGAAGATCGGGGGTTACACGAGCAGTACTTC. It yields the protein CSVEDRGLHEQYF.

The chain carries TRBV6-2 or TRBV6-3 and TRBJ1-4; D perhaps matches TRBD1 (6 bases). CDR1 is MNHEY and CDR2 is SVGEGT in the germline V gene. The V and J ends lost 5 bases and 5 bases respectively, with 15 bases between them. The CDR3 is 15 residues long. CDR3 nucleotides: TGTGCCAGCAGTCGTCTTACAGGGATCAATGAAAAACTGTTTTTT. Translating it yields CASSRLTGINEKLFF.

The chain joins TRBV3-1 (or the pseudogene TRBV3-2) to TRBJ2-1; 9 bases line up with TRBD2. Germline trimming cut 2 bases from V and 6 bases from J; bases unmatched to any gene: 8. In germline, CDR1 is LGHDT, CDR2 YNNKEL (reference sequence). The CDR3 sequence is 16 residues long. The CDR3 here is CASSQSLAGSTNEQFF. The CDR3, as DNA: TGTGCCAGCAGCCAATCCCTAGCGGGGTCAACCAATGAGCAGTTCTTC.

The V call is TRBV3-1 (or the pseudogene TRBV3-2), the J call TRBJ1-3; D is unclear. In germline, CDR1 is LGHDT, CDR2 YNNKEL (reference sequence). The CDR3 length is 14 residues. With 2 bases removed from V and 4 bases from J, the gap between germline ends came to 9 bases. The CDR3 coding sequence is TGTGCCAGCAGCCAACCGGGTCCCGGAAACACCATATATTTT. Protein: CASSQPGPGNTIYF.

This clone was observed a few times. The gene calls are TRBV6-1 and TRBJ1-1, with D possibly being TRBD1 (5 bases). This CDR3 contains 16 residues. V dropped 2 bases and J dropped 2 bases, with 15 bases sitting between them. Germline CDR1 is MNHNS and CDR2 is SASEGT. The DNA for the CDR3 is TGTGCCAGCAGTGAAACTTCGACGGGGGTAAACACTGAAGCTTTCTTT. Translating gives CASSETSTGVNTEAFF.

This chain links TRBV4-3 with TRBJ1-6, with 11 bases matching TRBD1. The CDR3 runs 16 residues. Germline CDR1 LGHNA, CDR2 YSLEER. With V trimmed by 2 bases and J by 6 bases, 3 bases remained unmatched. CDR3 residues: CASSQKGQGGNSPLHF. CDR3 sequence (DNA): TGCGCCAGCAGCCAAAAGGGACAGGGGGGTAATTCACCCCTCCACTTT.

A remark on this clone: The same CDR3 arises from other DNA sequences in this sample as well. The chain employs TRBV12-3 or TRBV12-4 and TRBJ1-1; weak D call: TRBD1 (6 bases). Trimming cost V 5 bases and J 1 base, with 8 bases left between them. This CDR3 is 13 amino acids long. The CDR3 DNA reads TGTGCCAGCAGTGCACAGGGGAACACTGAAGCTTTCTTT. The encoded protein is CASSAQGNTEAFF.

The chain joins TRBV6-1 to TRBJ1-5; TRBD1 matches 8 bases. V was clipped by 0 bases and J by 2 bases; unmatched bases: 6. The CDR3 sequence is 17 residues long. Germline V CDR1 and CDR2: MNHNS, SASEGT. CDR3 residues: CASSEADRGRGNQPQHF. In nucleotides, the CDR3 is TGTGCCAGCAGTGAAGCCGACAGGGGACGGGGCAATCAGCCCCAGCATTTT.

The chain has TRBV19 and TRBJ1-4; D is possibly TRBD1 (5 bases). Germline assignment: CDR1 LNHDA and CDR2 SQIVND (reference sequence). This CDR3 is 15 amino acids long. The ends were cut back, 6 bases at V and 0 bases at J, with 11 bases in the middle. For the CDR3, the DNA is TGTGCCAGTAGCCGCGGGGGTGCAACTAATGAAAAACTGTTTTTT. This gives the protein CASSRGGATNEKLFF.

The chain is built from TRBV18 and TRBJ1-1, with D perhaps matching TRBD1 (5 bases). V shed 4 bases and J shed 1 base, with 7 bases lying between them. CDR1 and CDR2 from the germline V gene are KGHSH and LQKENI. This CDR3 has 13 residues. The CDR3 loop reads CASSQGSNTEAFF. As DNA, the CDR3 is TGTGCCAGCTCACAGGGGTCGAACACTGAAGCTTTCTTT.

The rearrangement links TRBV7-8 to TRBJ2-5, with TRBD2 matching 7 bases. Germline CDR1 reads SGHVS; CDR2 reads FQNEAQ. Losses at the gene ends were 4 bases for V and 5 bases for J; bases not matched to a gene: 10. The CDR3 contains 15 residues. The CDR3 region has the DNA TGTGCCAGCAGCTCTGGGGGGGTCGGGCATGAGACCCAGTACTTC. Translation: CASSSGGVGHETQYF.

V is TRBV19 and J is TRBJ1-4, with TRBD1 matching over 7 bases. V lost 8 bases and J lost 4; bases outside the gene matches: 7. Germline V lookup: CDR1 LNHDA, CDR2 SQIVND (reference sequence). The length of the CDR3 is 14 residues. The CDR3 loop reads CASARGTDNEKLFF. CDR3 in DNA: TGTGCCAGTGCGAGGGGGACAGATAATGAAAAACTGTTTTTT.

J is TRBJ2-5 and V is TRBV2, with TRBD2 matching over 9 bases. Germline assignment: CDR1 SNHLY and CDR2 FYNNEI. This CDR3 comprises 17 residues. Unmatched junction bases numbered 15, after V lost 8 bases and J lost 2 bases. The CDR3 reads CASVGSGSGGQQETQYF. CDR3 coding DNA: TGTGCCAGCGTGGGAAGCGGCAGCGGGGGGCAACAAGAGACCCAGTACTTC.

The CDR3 sequence is CASSLNSPRVNTEAFF. Here the CDR3 DNA reads TGTGCCAGCAGCTTAAACTCCCCACGAGTAAACACTGAAGCTTTCTTT. The chain couples TRBV7-9 to TRBJ1-1; D unclear. Germline V gene lookup returns CDR1 SEHNR and CDR2 FQNEAQ (reference sequence). This CDR3 has 16 residues. V was shortened by 2 bases and J by 2 bases, with 15 bases between the two germline ends. Variable domain in full (rest from reference TRBV7-9 and TRBJ1-1): DTGVSQNPRHKITKRGQNVTFRCDPISEHNRLYWYRQTLGQGPEFLTYFQNEAQLEKSRLLSDRFSAERPKGSFSTLEIQRTEQGDSAMYLCASSLNSPRVNTEAFFGQGTRLTVV.

This clone was counted between two and nine times. J is TRBJ1-3 and V is TRBV4-1; D possibly corresponds to TRBD1 (5 bases). The CDR3 contains 16 residues. CDR1 is MGHRA and CDR2 is YSYEKL in the germline V gene. V was cut by 0 bases and J by 0 bases, with 9 bases left in between. The CDR3: CASSQDDSLSGNTIYF. The CDR3 DNA is TGCGCCAGCAGCCAAGACGACAGCCTCTCTGGAAACACCATATATTTT.

The V and J genes are TRBV7-6 and TRBJ1-6; 8 bases are a match to TRBD1. This CDR3 is 18 amino acids long. V trimming: 5 bases; J trimming: 7 bases; junction bases outside the gene matches: 16. In germline, CDR1 is SGHVS, CDR2 FNYEAQ. CDR3 DNA sequence: TGTGCCAGCAGCCAAGGTAGCCGGACAGGGCTGGGCAATTCACCCCTCCACTTT. This codes for CASSQGSRTGLGNSPLHF. The whole variable domain, filled in from reference TRBV7-6 and TRBJ1-6, reads GAGVSQSPRYKVTKRGQDVALRCDPISGHVSLYWYRQALGQGPEFLTYFNYEAQQDKSGLPNDRFSAERPEGSISTLTIQRTEQRDSAMYRCASSQGSRTGLGNSPLHFGNGTRLTVT.

This chain joins TRBV5-5 and TRBJ2-7; D might be TRBD1 (6 bases). The germline V gene encodes CDR1 SGHKS and CDR2 YYEKEE (reference sequence). The CDR3 has 16 amino acids. The V and J ends lost 7 bases and 2 bases respectively, with 22 bases between them. CDR3 DNA sequence: TGTGCCAGCCGGAATCGAATTCGGGACAAACCCTACGAGCAGTACTTC. It yields the protein CASRNRIRDKPYEQYF.

This chain links TRBV14 with TRBJ2-7; 8 bases match TRBD1. Trimming took 3 bases from V and 4 from J; bases not matched to a gene: 11. CDR1 and CDR2 from the germline V gene are SGHDN and FVKESK. The CDR3 spans 16 residues. The CDR3 sequence: CASSQGTGTGFYEQYF. CDR3 nucleotides: TGTGCCAGCAGCCAGGGTACCGGGACAGGCTTTTACGAGCAGTACTTC.

The rearrangement links TRBV2 to TRBJ2-7; tentative D call: TRBD1 (6 bases). Trimming removed 6 bases from V and 4 bases from J, with 10 bases in between. The CDR3 spans 12 residues. Germline V gives CDR1 SNHLY, CDR2 FYNNEI. CDR3 nucleotide sequence: TGTGCCAGCAGAACGGACAGATACGAGCAGTACTTC. As protein: CASRTDRYEQYF.

V is TRBV7-2 and J is TRBJ1-2; TRBD1 aligns across 7 bases. The V gene's germline CDR1 is SGHTA and CDR2 FQGNSA. Germline trimming cut 5 bases from V and 6 bases from J; bases unmatched to any gene: 6. The CDR3 has 13 residues. For the CDR3, the DNA is TGTGCCAGCAGCGGCCTACAGGGGAATGGCTACACCTTC. This translates into CASSGLQGNGYTF.

As to this clone: Other DNA sequences within the sample encode an identical CDR3. J is TRBJ2-3 and V is TRBV27; D possibly corresponds to TRBD2 (6 bases). V was cut by 0 bases and J by 3 bases, with 7 bases left in between. The CDR3 spans 14 residues. CDR1 and CDR2 from the germline V gene are MNHEY and SMNVEV (reference sequence). CDR3 bases: TGTGCCAGCAGTTTATCGGGGAGGACAGATACGCAGTATTTT. This sequence encodes CASSLSGRTDTQYF.